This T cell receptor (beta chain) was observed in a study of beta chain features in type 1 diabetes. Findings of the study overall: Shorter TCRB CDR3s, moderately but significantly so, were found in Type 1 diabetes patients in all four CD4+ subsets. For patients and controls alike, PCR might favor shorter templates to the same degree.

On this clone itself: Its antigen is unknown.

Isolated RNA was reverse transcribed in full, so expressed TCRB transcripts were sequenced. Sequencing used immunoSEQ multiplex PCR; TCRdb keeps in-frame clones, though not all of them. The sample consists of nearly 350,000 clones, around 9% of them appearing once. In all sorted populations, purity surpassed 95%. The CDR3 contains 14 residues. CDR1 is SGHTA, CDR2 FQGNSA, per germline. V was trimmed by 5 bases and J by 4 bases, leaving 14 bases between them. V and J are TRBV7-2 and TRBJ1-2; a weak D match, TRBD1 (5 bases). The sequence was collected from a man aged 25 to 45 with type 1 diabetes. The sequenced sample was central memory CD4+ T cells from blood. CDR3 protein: CASSQGAGPYGYTF. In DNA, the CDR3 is TGTGCCAGCAGCCAAGGGGCAGGTCCCTATGGCTACACCTTC. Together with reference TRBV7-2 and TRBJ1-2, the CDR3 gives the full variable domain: GAGVSQSPSNKVTEKGKDVELRCDPISGHTALYWYRQSLGQGLEFLIYFQGNSAPDKSGLPSDRFSAERTGGSVSTLTIQRTQQEDSAVYLCASSQGAGPYGYTFGSGTRLTVV.